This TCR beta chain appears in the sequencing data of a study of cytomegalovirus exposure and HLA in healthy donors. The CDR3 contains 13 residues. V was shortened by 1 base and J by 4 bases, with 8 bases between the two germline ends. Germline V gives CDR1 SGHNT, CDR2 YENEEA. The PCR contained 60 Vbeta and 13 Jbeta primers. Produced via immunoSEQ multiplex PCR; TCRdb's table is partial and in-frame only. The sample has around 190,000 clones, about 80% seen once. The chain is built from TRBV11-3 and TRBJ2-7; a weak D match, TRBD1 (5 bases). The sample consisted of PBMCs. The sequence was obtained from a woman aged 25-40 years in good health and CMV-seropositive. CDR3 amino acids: CASSLATEYEQYF. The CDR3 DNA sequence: TGTGCCAGCAGCTTAGCGACAGAATACGAGCAGTACTTC.